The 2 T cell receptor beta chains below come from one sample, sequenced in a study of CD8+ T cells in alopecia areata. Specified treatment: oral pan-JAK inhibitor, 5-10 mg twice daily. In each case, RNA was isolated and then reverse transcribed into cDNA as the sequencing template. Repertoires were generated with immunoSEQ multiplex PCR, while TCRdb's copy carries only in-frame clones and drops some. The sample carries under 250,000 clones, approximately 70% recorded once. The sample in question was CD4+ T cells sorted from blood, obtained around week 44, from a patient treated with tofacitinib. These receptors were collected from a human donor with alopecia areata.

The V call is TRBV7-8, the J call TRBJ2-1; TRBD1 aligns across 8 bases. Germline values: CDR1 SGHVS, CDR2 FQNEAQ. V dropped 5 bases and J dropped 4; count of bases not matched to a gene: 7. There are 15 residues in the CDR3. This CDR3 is CASSERQGSYNEQFF. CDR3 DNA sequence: TGTGCCAGCAGCGAAAGACAGGGGAGTTACAATGAGCAGTTCTTC. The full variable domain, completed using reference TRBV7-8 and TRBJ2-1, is GAGVSQSPRYKVAKRGQDVALRCDPISGHVSLFWYQQALGQGPEFLTYFQNEAQLDKSGLPSDRFFAERPEGSVSTLKIQRTQQEDSAVYLCASSERQGSYNEQFFGPGTRLTVL.

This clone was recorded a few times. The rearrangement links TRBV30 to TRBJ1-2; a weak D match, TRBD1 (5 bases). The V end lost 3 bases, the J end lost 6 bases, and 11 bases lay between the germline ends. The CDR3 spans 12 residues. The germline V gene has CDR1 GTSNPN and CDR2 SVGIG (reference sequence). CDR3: CAWSLRGDGYTF. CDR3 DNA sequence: TGTGCCTGGAGCCTCCGAGGGGATGGCTACACCTTC.